A selection of T cell receptor beta chains follows, all from one sample in a study of long-term antiretroviral therapy in people with HIV. Produced via immunoSEQ multiplex PCR; TCRdb's table is partial and in-frame only. Of some 31,000 clones listed, approximately 84% were seen once; the top ten hold approximately 8%. The specimen comprised unsorted PBMCs, sampled 3.1 years after starting antiretroviral therapy. The receptor set was obtained from a woman aged 45-60 years with HIV. Both conserved end residues are part of each CDR3. D genes are given only for firm matches. Only some rows state a clone size, as once, few, many or a class for expanded clones.

CDR3aa | CDR3nt | j_gene | d_gene | v_gene | abundance
CASSRGRENQPQHF | TGTGCCAGCAGTCGAGGACGAGAAAATCAGCCCCAGCATTTT | TRBJ1-5 | NA | TRBV6-5 | NA
CASSPTSATDTQYF | TGTGCCAGCAGCCCAACTAGCGCCACAGATACGCAGTATTTT | TRBJ2-3 | TRBD2 | TRBV7-3 | NA
CASSSWGAGLWQFF | TGTGCCAGCAGCTCCTGGGGTGCGGGGTTATGGCAGTTCTTC | TRBJ2-1 | NA | TRBV7-9 | NA
CASSFWTGGGSPLHF | TGTGCCAGCAGCTTCTGGACAGGGGGTGGCTCACCCCTCCACTTT | TRBJ1-6 | TRBD1 | TRBV11-2 | NA
CSVIRWWQGEHGYTF | TGCAGCGTTATAAGGTGGTGGCAGGGGGAGCATGGCTACACCTTC | TRBJ1-2 | TRBD1 | TRBV29-1 | once
CAWSAMRGAGGTQYF | TGTGCCTGGAGTGCGATGCGGGGGGCGGGCGGGACCCAGTACTTC | TRBJ2-5 | TRBD2 | TRBV30 | NA
CAWSVGGGNNSPLHF | TGTGCCTGGAGTGTTGGAGGGGGCAATAATTCACCCCTCCACTTT | TRBJ1-6 | TRBD1 | TRBV30 | NA
CASSSRRGDTGELFF | TGTGCCAGCAGCTCCCGTCGGGGCGACACCGGGGAGCTGTTTTTT | TRBJ2-2 | NA | TRBV5-4 | few
CASKAGNTGELFF | TGTGCCAGCAAAGCGGGGAACACCGGGGAGCTGTTTTTT | TRBJ2-2 | NA | TRBV6-5 | NA
CASSRQGMGYEQYF | TGTGCCAGCAGCCGACAGGGAATGGGGTACGAGCAGTACTTC | TRBJ2-7 | TRBD1 | TRBV27 | NA
CASSPIDTFNQPQHF | TGTGCCAGCAGCCCTATAGACACTTTCAATCAGCCCCAGCATTTT | TRBJ1-5 | NA | TRBV7-8 | NA